This T cell receptor beta chain was recorded in a study of early T cells in non-severe SARS-CoV-2 infection (dated by TCRdb to about 2021). Notes on the research overall: Bulk RNA from unsorted whole blood was used for TCR sequencing, so alpha and beta chains could not be paired.

This clonotype appeared a few times. It lacks a known antigen. The input lacks base qualities; no much larger clone sits a single base away. The study was a case-control design nested within a healthcare worker cohort in London, UK, with weekly nasopharyngeal swab PCR tests and blood sampling. Healthcare workers were enrolled in the week of the UK lockdown, from 23 to 31 March 2020, and were followed every week for up to roughly 15 weeks. Trimming costs V 4 bases and J 1 base, and their ends lie 16 bases apart. CDR1 and CDR2, per the germline V gene, are SQVTM and ANQGSEA. Its CDR3 holds 15 amino acids, cysteine through phenylalanine. Only the CDR3 DNA stays, 45 bases, in frame from base 1. Libraries were constructed by 5' RACE. Sequencer: NextSeq 500. The TCR library protocol attached unique molecular identifiers to individual cDNA molecules to correct for sequencing error and PCR bias. Both TCR alpha and beta chains were sequenced, and tight co-correlation was observed between alpha and beta sequence abundances in each sample. Concerning the study's data processing: Decombinator V4 was used to annotate TCR sequences for V gene, J gene and CDR3. TCRs were defined as expanded if a significant change between any two time points was detected under a Poisson model with p below 0.0001. TCR abundances were normalised to the total number of TCRs sequenced per sample and were expressed as counts per million. TRAV1-2 paired with TRAJ12, TRAJ20 or TRAJ33 defined MAIT TCRs, while TRAV10 paired with TRAJ18 defined iNKT TCRs. VDJdb, accessed 1 November 2021, was searched for CMV, EBV and SARS-CoV-2 annotated TCRs, with TCRs annotated for multiple antigens excluded. The public sequencing data were trimmed at Q25 with fastp and processed into clonotypes with MiXCR by TCRdb, which kept only in-frame beta chains. CDR3 protein duplicates are merged, each entry listing the most common genes and DNA. The V and J calls were determined by TCRdb, not by the authors. Present in this sample are approximately 99,000 distinct CDR3 sequences, around 10% of which were seen just once. The ten largest account for less than 3.5% of the sample.

Overall study results and their limits: VDJdb matching was skewed toward anti-spike CD8 responses and likely underestimated virus-specific expansions, missing private and CD4 specificities.

The clonotype comes from an adult who was a healthcare worker with PCR-confirmed SARS-CoV-2 infection or an uninfected control (not recorded which). The sample taken for sequencing was whole blood. Rearrangement joined TRBV29-1 to TRBJ1-1, with the D gene not confidently named. The CDR3 here reads CSVGRNGGGNTEAFF. The DNA sequence is given as TGCAGCGTTGGTCGCAATGGCGGAGGGAACACTGAAGCTTTCTTT.